This entry lists 27 T cell receptor beta chains sequenced from one sample in a study of blood T cell repertoires in COVID-19. Method: immunoSEQ multiplex PCR; TCRdb's copy keeps in-frame clones and lacks some. Of approximately 280,000 clones in the sample, 80% to 90% are singletons; the top ten hold around 10%. Sequenced input: peripheral blood. The receptor source for this set is a woman in her 70s with acute or convalescent COVID-19.

J is TRBJ1-2 and V is TRBV6-1; D is possibly TRBD1 (6 bases). V lost 1 base, J lost 2 bases, and 20 bases lay in between. The CDR3 consists of 18 residues. Germline lookup yields CDR1 MNHNS and CDR2 SASEGT. This CDR3 reads CASSEVMWGGGANYGYTF. CDR3 nucleotides: TGTGCCAGCAGTGAAGTAATGTGGGGAGGGGGAGCGAACTATGGCTACACCTTC.

This clone has a handful of counts. The J gene is TRBJ1-2, the V gene TRBV6-5, with D possibly TRBD1 on 6 matching bases. The CDR3 sequence is 15 residues long. Trimming cost V 3 bases and J 2 bases, with 13 bases left between them. The germline V gene encodes CDR1 MNHEY and CDR2 SVGAGI. The CDR3 is CASSYGGDPNYGYTF. CDR3 bases: TGTGCCAGCAGTTATGGGGGCGACCCCAACTATGGCTACACCTTC.

The CDR3 reads CASARGIEQFF. The CDR3 nucleotides are TGTGCCAGCGCCCGGGGGATTGAGCAGTTCTTC. This rearrangement joins TRBV7-3 to TRBJ2-1, with a tentative D call TRBD2 (6 bases). Per germline, CDR1 SGHTA and CDR2 FQGTGA. Trimming removed 8 bases at V and 9 bases at J, with 11 bases between. The CDR3 consists of 11 residues.

The J gene is TRBJ1-1, the V gene TRBV6-5, with D tentatively TRBD1 (5 bases). Trimming left V 6 bases short and J 1 base short, with 15 bases between. Germline V gene data show CDR1 as MNHEY and CDR2 as SVGAGI. The CDR3 loop spans 15 amino acids. CDR3: CASSPKGHGNTEAFF. In DNA form, the CDR3 reads TGTGCCAGCAGCCCCAAAGGACACGGGAACACTGAAGCTTTCTTT.

The V gene is TRBV21-1, the J gene TRBJ1-1; the table gives TRBD1 as D, unverified against the DNA. TRBV21-1 is an annotated pseudogene. This CDR3 comprises 17 residues. DNA of the CDR3: TGTGCCAGCACCCCATCGGACAGGGGGAGACTCGACACTGAAGCTTTCTTT. Protein: CASTPSDRGRLDTEAFF.

The chain is built from TRBV5-1 and TRBJ2-7, with 9 bases that match TRBD2. The CDR3 loop spans 15 amino acids. Trimming cost V 4 bases and J 3 bases; bases outside gene matches: 8. Germline loops: CDR1 SGHRS, CDR2 YFSETQ. The DNA for the CDR3 is TGCGCCAGCAGCAGTGGTCCTAGCGGGGTCTACGAGCAGTACTTC. This translates into CASSSGPSGVYEQYF. The full variable domain, completed using reference TRBV5-1 and TRBJ2-7, is KAGVTQTPRYLIKTRGQQVTLSCSPISGHRSVSWYQQTPGQGLQFLFEYFSETQRNKGNFPGRFSGRQFSNSRSEMNVSTLELGDSALYLCASSSGPSGVYEQYFGPGTRLTVT.

The chain employs TRBV10-2 and TRBJ1-6; D uncertain. The V end lost 8 bases, the J end lost 2 bases, and 7 bases lay between the germline ends. The germline gives CDR1 WSHSY, CDR2 SAAADI. CDR3 length equals 13 residues. The CDR3 DNA follows: TGCGCCAGCCGGGAAGCCTATAATTCACCCCTCCACTTT. Translating gives CASREAYNSPLHF.

The chain is built from TRBV2 and TRBJ1-1; perhaps TRBD1 as D (5 bases). Trimming cost V 6 bases and J 5 bases, with 16 bases left between them. This CDR3 is 14 amino acids long. Germline CDR1 SNHLY, CDR2 FYNNEI. The chain's CDR3 is CASSGGLGGTEAFF. The CDR3 nucleotides are TGTGCCAGCAGCGGAGGGTTGGGGGGAACTGAAGCTTTCTTT.

The gene calls are TRBV10-1 and TRBJ2-6; possible D gene TRBD2, 6 bases. The CDR3 is 16 residues long. The V and J ends lost 0 bases and 3 bases respectively, with 9 bases between them. CDR1 is WNHNN and CDR2 is SYGVQD in the germline V gene (reference sequence). The CDR3 here is CASSESSTSGANVLTF. The CDR3 DNA sequence: TGCGCCAGCAGTGAGTCGTCGACTAGTGGGGCCAACGTCCTGACTTTC.

This chain links TRBV3-1 (or the pseudogene TRBV3-2) with TRBJ1-3; 7 nucleotides line up with TRBD1. This CDR3 comprises 15 residues. CDR1 and CDR2 (germline): LGHDT, YNNKEL (reference sequence). Trimming cost V 4 bases and J 2 bases; bases outside gene matches: 5. DNA for the CDR3: TGTGCCAGCAGCCTTGGGACAGCTACTGGAAACACCATATATTTT. Protein sequence: CASSLGTATGNTIYF.

CDR3 DNA sequence: TGCGCCAGCAGCCCAGGCTCAAACTCGCAGAACACTGAAGCTTTCTTT. Translation gives CASSPGSNSQNTEAFF. The chain employs TRBV5-1 and TRBJ1-1; the D is unclear. This CDR3 contains 16 residues. Germline-derived CDR1 and CDR2 are SGHRS and YFSETQ. Between the trimmed V and J ends, which lost 4 bases and 1 base, there was a span of 17 bases.

The chain joins TRBV19 to TRBJ1-1; 8 bases agree with TRBD1. Germline V gene sequence: CDR1 LNHDA, CDR2 SQIVND (reference sequence). This CDR3 contains 15 residues. Germline trimming cut 3 bases from V and 5 bases from J; bases unmatched to any gene: 8. The CDR3 coding sequence is TGTGCCAGTAGTATTTTTTCGCGGACAGGGACTGAAGCTTTCTTT. Translated: CASSIFSRTGTEAFF.

CDR3 sequence reads: CASSPNAGQGYEQYF. The CDR3, as DNA: TGTGCCAGCTCACCGAATGCGGGACAGGGGTACGAGCAGTACTTC. J is TRBJ2-7 and V is TRBV18; 10 bases map to TRBD1. V was clipped by 3 bases and J by 4 bases; unmatched bases: 6. The CDR3 is made up of 15 amino acids. The germline CDR1 and CDR2 sequences are KGHSH and LQKENI.

The chain joins TRBV7-2 to TRBJ1-2; maybe TRBD1 (5 bases). There are 16 residues in the CDR3. V was trimmed by 5 bases and J by 8 bases, leaving 24 bases between them. Looked up from germline, CDR1 is SGHTA and CDR2 is FQGNSA. The CDR3 loop is CASSLTRDSFGWGYTF. CDR3 in DNA: TGTGCCAGCAGCCTTACACGAGACAGTTTTGGATGGGGCTACACCTTC.

The chain employs TRBV5-5 and TRBJ1-5; 10 nucleotides agree with TRBD1. V trimming: 4 bases; J trimming: 6 bases; junction bases outside the gene matches: 7. The germline gives CDR1 SGHKS, CDR2 YYEKEE (reference sequence). This CDR3 comprises 15 residues. CDR3 amino acids: CASSTRQGAGQPQHF. The CDR3 nucleotides are TGTGCCAGCAGCACTAGACAGGGGGCAGGTCAGCCCCAGCATTTT.

The V and J genes are TRBV5-4 and TRBJ1-2; TRBD1 agrees at 8 bases. With V trimmed by 1 base and J by 2 bases, 4 bases remained unmatched. Germline assignment: CDR1 SGHNT and CDR2 YYREEE (reference sequence). This CDR3 has 15 residues. The CDR3 region is CASSLPGQGNYGYTF. The CDR3 nucleotides read TGTGCCAGCAGCTTGCCCGGACAGGGAAACTATGGCTACACCTTC.

V is TRBV20-1 and J is TRBJ2-7; D perhaps matches TRBD1 (6 bases). Germline CDR1 DFQATT, CDR2 SNEGSKA (reference sequence). Trimming cost V 3 bases and J 6 bases, with 15 bases left between them. The CDR3 runs to 13 residues. Here the CDR3 DNA reads TGCAGTGCTAGTCGCAGGACAGTCGTCGAGCAGTACTTC. Its protein product is CSASRRTVVEQYF.

V and J are TRBV7-6 and TRBJ2-5; 7 bases fit TRBD2. Losses at the gene ends were 5 bases for V and 3 bases for J; bases not matched to a gene: 12. This CDR3 is built from 16 residues. Per germline, CDR1 SGHVS and CDR2 FNYEAQ. The DNA for the CDR3 is TGTGCCAGCAGCCCGCGACCAGCGGGGCGTAAAGAGACCCAGTACTTC. This sequence encodes CASSPRPAGRKETQYF.

CDR3 amino acids: CATSDLGTAYGYTF. DNA of the CDR3: TGTGCCACCAGTGATTTAGGGACAGCCTATGGCTACACCTTC. The J gene is TRBJ1-2, the V gene TRBV24-1; 7 positions agree with TRBD1. After removal of 1 base from V and 4 bases from J, the junction contained 2 bases not matched to a gene. The CDR3 is made up of 14 amino acids. The germline CDR1 and CDR2 sequences are KGHDR and SFDVKD.

The chain recombines TRBV9 with TRBJ2-1, with 7 bases that match TRBD2. CDR1 and CDR2 from the germline V gene are SGDLS and YYNGEE. Unmatched junction bases numbered 6, after V lost 3 bases and J lost 9 bases. CDR3 size: 13 residues. CDR3 nucleotide sequence: TGTGCCAGCAGCGCCACTAGCGTGAGTGAGCAGTTCTTC. It yields the protein CASSATSVSEQFF.

A note on this clone: The junction differs from germline at one of its ends, possibly a read error. V and J are TRBV11-2 and TRBJ1-2; the match to TRBD1 covers 7 bases. Per germline, CDR1 SGHAT and CDR2 FQNNGV. CDR3 length equals 9 residues. In nucleotides, the CDR3 is TGTGCCAGCAGTAGTAGACAGGGATTC. Translated, it gives CASSSRQGF.

J is TRBJ1-2 and V is TRBV2; 8 bases match TRBD1. The CDR3 has 15 residues. Germline V gene data show CDR1 as SNHLY and CDR2 as FYNNEI. V gave up 6 bases and J gave up 5 bases; unmatched junction bases: 11. The CDR3 bases are TGTGCCAGCAGGTCCGGACAGGGAGATCGATATGGCTACACCTTC. This codes for CASRSGQGDRYGYTF.

The chain carries TRBV6-2 or TRBV6-3 and TRBJ2-1, with a weak D call TRBD1 (5 bases). CDR1 and CDR2 (germline): MNHEY, SVGEGT. The CDR3 consists of 15 residues. V lost 8 bases and J 5 bases, leaving 19 bases between the germline ends. DNA for the CDR3: TGTGCCAGCGGCCAGCAGGGCAGTCAGCACAATGAGCAGTTCTTC. Its translation: CASGQQGSQHNEQFF.

The chain links TRBV3-1 (or the pseudogene TRBV3-2) to TRBJ1-5; 7 positions agree with TRBD1. CDR1 and CDR2 (germline): LGHDT, YNNKEL (reference sequence). This CDR3 spans 15 amino acids. With V trimmed by 1 base and J by 2 bases, 2 bases remained unmatched. The DNA for the CDR3 is TGTGCCAGCAGCCAAGGCAGGGGGGGCAATCAGCCCCAGCATTTT. It yields the protein CASSQGRGGNQPQHF.

The CDR3 loop reads CASSFSTEETQYF. DNA of the CDR3: TGTGCCAGCAGCTTTAGTACGGAAGAGACCCAGTACTTC. This chain joins TRBV5-5 and TRBJ2-5, with no clear D. Trimming removed 2 bases from V and 3 bases from J, with 8 bases in between. This CDR3 contains 13 residues. The germline CDR1 and CDR2 sequences are SGHKS and YYEKEE (reference sequence).

The chain has TRBV7-2 and TRBJ2-2; 8 bases are a match to TRBD2. Germline trimming cut 8 bases from V and 4 bases from J; bases unmatched to any gene: 15. Germline CDR1 is SGHTA and CDR2 is FQGNSA. This CDR3 contains 17 residues. CDR3 sequence (DNA): TGTGCCAGCCGCGGAGGGGTAGCGGGGAGGATCACCGGGGAGCTGTTTTTT. This gives the protein CASRGGVAGRITGELFF. Full variable domain (remainder filled in from reference TRBV7-2 and TRBJ2-2): GAGVSQSPSNKVTEKGKDVELRCDPISGHTALYWYRQSLGQGLEFLIYFQGNSAPDKSGLPSDRFSAERTGGSVSTLTIQRTQQEDSAVYLCASRGGVAGRITGELFFGEGSRLTVL.

This sequence joins TRBV5-1 and TRBJ2-1; D is ambiguous. Germline V gene sequence: CDR1 SGHRS, CDR2 YFSETQ. V lost 5 bases, J lost 4 bases, and 16 bases lay in between. This CDR3 region has 15 residues. The CDR3 coding sequence is TGCGCCAGCAGTCTAGGCGAGCAGACTTACAATGAGCAGTTCTTC. Amino acid sequence: CASSLGEQTYNEQFF.